The TCR beta chain described here comes from a study of CD8 T cells in ankylosing spondylitis. Overall study findings and caveats: Characteristic, it appeared, of ankylosing spondylitis blood was a TCR beta motif of eight highly homologous variants.

This clonotype was picked up a small number of times. Its antigen is as yet unknown. MiXCR was run by TCRdb on the 5' RACE reads, yielding one entry per CDR3 protein. The sample carries approximately 400,000 distinct CDR3 sequences, 25% to 30% recorded once. The V gene's germline CDR1 is SGHRS and CDR2 YFSETQ. The V end was cut by 1 base, the J end by 3 bases, with 10 bases between. This CDR3 contains 14 residues. The sequencing sample was made of blood, either unsorted or a sorted T cell fraction (not recorded which). The source of this sequence is a male donor with ankylosing spondylitis. The J gene is TRBJ1-2, the V gene TRBV5-1; the D gene is possibly TRBD1 (5 bases). The CDR3 sequence: CASSLQGWDYGYTF. As DNA, the CDR3 is TGCGCCAGCAGCTTGCAGGGTTGGGACTATGGCTACACCTTC.